This T cell receptor (beta chain) was observed in a study of blood T cell repertoires in COVID-19. This clone was detected only once. Profiled with immunoSEQ multiplex PCR; TCRdb holds only in-frame clones, not every one. The data show around 280,000 clones, about nine tenths seen once. V was cut by 0 bases and J by 2 bases, with 13 bases left in between. There are 16 residues in the CDR3. CDR1 SGHRS and CDR2 YFSETQ come from the germline V gene. The sequence was collected from a woman younger than 45 with COVID-19, enrolled during active disease. The sample consisted of peripheral blood. The V call is TRBV5-1, the J call TRBJ2-3; D remains ambiguous. CDR3 amino acids: CASSLDPPVTTDTQYF. Here the CDR3 DNA reads TGCGCCAGCAGCTTGGATCCTCCAGTCACCACAGATACGCAGTATTTT.